Following are 27 T cell receptor beta chains from one sample sequenced in a study of OX40 agonist ivuxolimab in advanced cancers. The repertoire was sequenced with immunoSEQ multiplex PCR; TCRdb's copy has only in-frame clones and lacks some. The sample yields tens of thousands of clones, over 75% seen once. Sequencing used CD4+ or CD8+ T cells sorted from blood, obtained in a trial of the OX40 agonist ivuxolimab. These receptors all come from an adult with an advanced solid tumor such as melanoma, head and neck, liver or kidney cancer.

J is TRBJ1-1 and V is TRBV6-4; TRBD1 aligns across 8 bases. The V segment lost 6 bases and the J segment 1 base; nucleotides outside the gene matches: 10. The CDR3 extends over 16 amino acids. Germline-derived CDR1 and CDR2 are MRHNA and SNTAGT. CDR3 in amino acids: CASSPAGGASNTEAFF. CDR3 bases: TGTGCCAGCAGCCCGGCAGGGGGCGCGTCGAACACTGAAGCTTTCTTT.

The V and J genes are TRBV28 and TRBJ2-5, with a tentative D call TRBD2 (5 bases). The germline V gene encodes CDR1 MDHEN and CDR2 SYDVKM. V was trimmed by 1 base and J by 4 bases, leaving 10 bases between them. CDR3 size: 14 residues. The CDR3: CASSLLTGRETQYF. Written as DNA, the CDR3 is TGTGCCAGCAGTTTATTGACGGGAAGAGAGACCCAGTACTTC.

The chain is built from TRBV18 and TRBJ2-7; 9 nucleotides line up with TRBD1. The CDR3 length is 16 residues. With 6 bases clipped from V and 5 bases from J, the junction kept 14 bases outside the gene matches. From germline, CDR1 is KGHSH and CDR2 LQKENI. For the CDR3, the DNA is TGTGCCAGCTCCCACGAGAGGGGACAGGGTAGCAACGAGCAGTACTTC. Its translation: CASSHERGQGSNEQYF.

J is TRBJ1-2 and V is TRBV6-5, with TRBD1 as a possible D gene (6 bases). Germline loops: CDR1 MNHEY, CDR2 SVGAGI. The V end was cut by 5 bases, the J end by 4 bases, with 17 bases between. The CDR3 runs 15 residues. The DNA of the CDR3 is TGTGCCAGCAGTCCCGGGACATCGAAGGCCTATGGCTACACCTTC. This gives the protein CASSPGTSKAYGYTF.

The rearrangement links TRBV30 to TRBJ1-2; D not resolved. The germline V gene has CDR1 GTSNPN and CDR2 SVGIG (reference sequence). The CDR3 spans 14 residues. V was cut by 0 bases and J by 0 bases, with 8 bases left in between. The CDR3 region has the DNA TGTGCCTGGAGTGTACAAACAGCTAACTATGGCTACACCTTC. Residues: CAWSVQTANYGYTF.

This clone came up a few times. The rearrangement links TRBV27 to TRBJ1-5; tentatively, D is TRBD1 (6 bases). CDR1 and CDR2 from the germline V gene are MNHEY and SMNVEV (reference sequence). V lost 5 bases to trimming and J lost 7 bases, with 12 bases between them. This CDR3 has 13 residues. The DNA of the CDR3 is TGTGCCAGCAGTACAGGGTCCCGGCAGCCCCAGCATTTT. Its translation is CASSTGSRQPQHF.

The chain recombines TRBV9 with TRBJ2-1; 10 bases map to TRBD2. Germline V gene data show CDR1 as SGDLS and CDR2 as YYNGEE. The V segment lost 0 bases and the J segment 4 bases; nucleotides outside the gene matches: 4. This CDR3 has 16 amino acids. The CDR3 reads CASSVEVSGGYNEQFF. The CDR3 DNA reads TGTGCCAGCAGCGTAGAGGTTAGCGGGGGGTACAATGAGCAGTTCTTC. The full variable domain, its missing parts supplied by reference TRBV9 and TRBJ2-1, is DSGVTQTPKHLITATGQRVTLRCSPRSGDLSVYWYQQSLDQGLQFLIQYYNGEERAKGNILERFSAQQFPDLHSELNLSSLELGDSALYFCASSVEVSGGYNEQFFGPGTRLTVL.

This chain connects TRBV19 to TRBJ1-1; TRBD1 is a possible D gene (5 bases). V shed 3 bases and J shed 2 bases, with 13 bases lying between them. The CDR3 is made up of 15 amino acids. Looked up from germline, CDR1 is LNHDA and CDR2 is SQIVND (reference sequence). CDR3 in DNA: TGTGCCAGTAGTATTCAGACGCAGGGAAACACTGAAGCTTTCTTT. The encoded protein is CASSIQTQGNTEAFF.

This sequence joins TRBV5-4 and TRBJ2-3; 12 bases line up with TRBD2. The CDR3 runs 19 residues. CDR1 and CDR2 (germline): SGHNT, YYREEE (reference sequence). With 0 bases clipped from V and 2 bases from J, the junction kept 10 bases outside the gene matches. This CDR3 reads CASSLAIGTSGPYTDTQYF. The CDR3 coding sequence is TGTGCCAGCAGCTTGGCCATTGGGACTAGCGGGCCTTACACAGATACGCAGTATTTT.

The CDR3 reads CATSRTGGRNEQYF. The CDR3 DNA follows: TGTGCCACCAGCAGGACAGGGGGCAGGAACGAGCAGTACTTC. The J gene is TRBJ2-7, the V gene TRBV15; the match to TRBD1 covers 10 bases. The length of the CDR3 is 14 residues. Losses at the gene ends were 3 bases for V and 5 bases for J; bases not matched to a gene: 4. Germline V gives CDR1 LNHNV, CDR2 YYDKDF (reference sequence).

The chain employs TRBV27 and TRBJ1-6; no reliable D call. Trimming removed 4 bases from V and 9 bases from J, with 4 bases in between. In germline, CDR1 is MNHEY, CDR2 SMNVEV (reference sequence). There are 11 residues in the CDR3. CDR3 amino acids: CASSSGSPLHF. The CDR3 DNA is TGTGCCAGCAGTTCAGGTTCACCCCTCCACTTT.

The J gene is TRBJ2-1, the V gene TRBV14; D is perhaps TRBD1 (5 bases). V lost 2 bases and J lost 8, with 16 bases in between. There are 15 residues in the CDR3. Germline V gene sequence: CDR1 SGHDN, CDR2 FVKESK. This chain's CDR3 is CASSQWAIRGDEQFF. DNA for the CDR3: TGTGCCAGCAGCCAATGGGCGATAAGGGGCGATGAGCAGTTCTTC.

CDR3 nucleotides: TGTGCCACCTCTGGAGGGACAGGGGTTGGAAGAGGCGCTGAAGCTTTCTTT. Residues: CATSGGTGVGRGAEAFF. The V and J genes are TRBV28 and TRBJ1-1, with 10 nucleotides matching TRBD1. CDR1 is MDHEN, CDR2 SYDVKM, per germline. J lost 6 bases, V lost 10 bases, and 20 bases had no gene match. CDR3 length: 17 amino acids.

The chain uses TRBV7-6 and TRBJ2-1; 10 positions match TRBD2. Unmatched junction bases numbered 15, after V lost 5 bases and J lost 8 bases. The CDR3 has 17 residues. The germline V gene encodes CDR1 SGHVS and CDR2 FNYEAQ. CDR3 loop: CASSDLAGVNPSHEQFF. The CDR3 DNA is TGTGCCAGCAGCGACCTAGCGGGAGTTAATCCTTCTCATGAGCAGTTCTTC.

The CDR3 spells CASSLDRGTVSYNEQFF. The CDR3, as DNA: TGTGCCAGCAGCTTAGATCGCGGGACTGTATCCTACAATGAGCAGTTCTTC. The V gene is TRBV11-3, the J gene TRBJ2-1, with a possible D match to TRBD2 (6 bases). V was clipped by 0 bases and J by 1 base, with 13 bases between them. CDR3 length equals 17 residues. Germline loops: CDR1 SGHNT, CDR2 YENEEA.

The V call is TRBV7-3, the J call TRBJ2-1, with a weak D call TRBD1 (5 bases). V gave up 3 bases and J gave up 7 bases, with 13 bases separating them. Germline V gene data show CDR1 as SGHTA and CDR2 as FQGTGA. The CDR3 spans 14 residues. The CDR3 region has the DNA TGTGCCAGCAGCTTGAGGCAGGGCTTAAATGAGCAGTTCTTC. The encoded protein is CASSLRQGLNEQFF. Supplemented by reference TRBV7-3 and TRBJ2-1, the full variable domain reads GAGVSQTPSNKVTEKGKYVELRCDPISGHTALYWYRQSLGQGPEFLIYFQGTGAADDSGLPNDRFFAVRPEGSVSTLKIQRTERGDSAVYLCASSLRQGLNEQFFGPGTRLTVL.

The chain recombines TRBV7-9 with TRBJ2-1; the D is unclear. This CDR3 has 13 residues. The germline CDR1 and CDR2 sequences are SEHNR and FQNEAQ (reference sequence). V was cut by 5 bases and J by 6 bases, with 11 bases left in between. The CDR3 DNA follows: TGTGCCAGCAGCACCTCGCTTCCCAATGAGCAGTTCTTC. It specifies CASSTSLPNEQFF.

This chain joins TRBV6-4 and TRBJ2-2; TRBD1 might be the D (6 bases). The V end lost 6 bases, the J end lost 1 base, and 6 bases lay between the germline ends. CDR1 is MRHNA and CDR2 is SNTAGT in the germline V gene. This CDR3 is 13 amino acids long. The CDR3 DNA reads as TGTGCCAGCAGCAGGGGGAACACCGGGGAGCTGTTTTTT. Protein product: CASSRGNTGELFF.

The chain couples TRBV5-5 to TRBJ1-2; 7 bases are a match to TRBD1. CDR1 and CDR2 from the germline V gene are SGHKS and YYEKEE (reference sequence). The junction had 14 bases not matched to a gene; V was cut back by 4 bases and J by 2 bases. The CDR3 has 17 residues. The CDR3 loop reads CASSQLTGFRDNYGYTF. In DNA, the CDR3 is TGTGCCAGCAGCCAACTGACAGGGTTTAGGGACAACTATGGCTACACCTTC.

V and J are TRBV29-1 and TRBJ2-2; D remains ambiguous. CDR3 length: 12 amino acids. The V end was cut by 8 bases, the J end by 6 bases, with 13 bases between. Germline V CDR1 and CDR2: SQVTM, ANQGSEA. The CDR3 bases are TGCAGCTGCCTGGATTGGGCCGGGGAGCTGTTTTTT. Protein: CSCLDWAGELFF.

The chain links TRBV7-6 to TRBJ2-2, with unresolved D. Germline CDR1 SGHVS, CDR2 FNYEAQ. With 1 base removed from V and 3 bases from J, the gap between germline ends came to 6 bases. The CDR3 is 14 amino acids. This chain's CDR3 is CASSLVQDTGELFF. Written as DNA, the CDR3 is TGTGCCAGCAGCTTAGTTCAAGACACCGGGGAGCTGTTTTTT.

The rearrangement uses TRBV6-6 and TRBJ1-4; 7 bases map to TRBD1. Germline V gene sequence: CDR1 MNHNY, CDR2 SVGAGI (reference sequence). CDR3 length: 15 amino acids. Unmatched junction bases numbered 6, after V lost 0 bases and J lost 8 bases. The chain's CDR3 is CASSYSAGGYEKLFF. DNA for the CDR3: TGTGCCAGCAGTTACTCGGCAGGGGGTTACGAAAAACTGTTTTTT.

This chain uses TRBV5-1 with TRBJ2-1, with 13 bases identical to TRBD2. Germline-derived CDR1 and CDR2 are SGHRS and YFSETQ. The V and J ends lost 3 bases and 0 bases, in that order; junction bases with no gene match: 9. This CDR3 has 19 amino acids. DNA of the CDR3: TGCGCCAGCAGCTCCGGACTAGCGGGAGTCTCTAGCTCCTACAATGAGCAGTTCTTC. Residues: CASSSGLAGVSSSYNEQFF.

The rearrangement joins TRBV4-3 to TRBJ2-1; D unresolved. V was clipped by 3 bases and J by 0 bases, with 9 bases between them. The CDR3 is 15 residues long. The germline V gene has CDR1 LGHNA and CDR2 YSLEER. This CDR3 reads CASSQEFSSYNEQFF. The CDR3 DNA reads as TGCGCCAGCAGCCAGGAGTTTAGCTCCTACAATGAGCAGTTCTTC.

This sequence joins TRBV4-2 and TRBJ1-2, with 12 bases matching TRBD1. Germline CDR1 and CDR2: LGHNA and YNFKEQ. V lost 4 bases to trimming and J lost 3 bases; unmatched junction nucleotides: 12. The length of the CDR3 is 18 residues. In DNA, the CDR3 is TGTGCCAGCAGCCCCTCGAGCAGGGACAGGGGGCTGGACTATGGCTACACCTTC. It is translated as CASSPSSRDRGLDYGYTF.

The DNA of the CDR3 is TGTGCCAGCAGCGCCGGGTATGGGGGGTCTACTGAAGCTTTCTTT. Encoded protein: CASSAGYGGSTEAFF. The chain is built from TRBV27 and TRBJ1-1, with D possibly TRBD1 on 5 matching bases. Trimming pared 6 bases from V and 5 bases from J, leaving 19 bases between. The germline CDR1 and CDR2 sequences are MNHEY and SMNVEV (reference sequence). The CDR3 covers 15 residues.

The chain joins TRBV9 to TRBJ2-5; tentative D call: TRBD2 (7 bases). CDR1 and CDR2 from the germline V gene are SGDLS and YYNGEE. The V gene lost 0 bases and the J gene lost 4 bases, with 10 bases spanning the gap. The CDR3 totals 14 residues. The CDR3: CASSVVGGRETQYF. CDR3 nucleotide sequence: TGTGCCAGCAGCGTAGTCGGGGGGCGAGAGACCCAGTACTTC.